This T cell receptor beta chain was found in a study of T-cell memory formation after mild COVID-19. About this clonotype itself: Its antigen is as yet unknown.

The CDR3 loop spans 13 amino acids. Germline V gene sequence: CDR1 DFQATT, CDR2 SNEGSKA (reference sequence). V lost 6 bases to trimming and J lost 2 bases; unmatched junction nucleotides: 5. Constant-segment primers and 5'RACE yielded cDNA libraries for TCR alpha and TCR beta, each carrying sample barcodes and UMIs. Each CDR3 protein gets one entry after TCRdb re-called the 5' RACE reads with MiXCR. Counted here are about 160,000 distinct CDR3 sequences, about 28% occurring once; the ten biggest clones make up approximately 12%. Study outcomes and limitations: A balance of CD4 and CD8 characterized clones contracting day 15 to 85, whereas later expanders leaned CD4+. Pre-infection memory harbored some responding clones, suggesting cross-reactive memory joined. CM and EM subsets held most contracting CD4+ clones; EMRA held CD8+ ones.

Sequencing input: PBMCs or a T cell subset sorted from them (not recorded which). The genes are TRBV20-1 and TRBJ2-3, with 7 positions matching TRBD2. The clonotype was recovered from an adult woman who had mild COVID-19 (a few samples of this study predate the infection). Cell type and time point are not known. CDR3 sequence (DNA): TGCAGTGCATCGGGACTATACACAGATACGCAGTATTTT. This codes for CSASGLYTDTQYF.